A single sample gave rise to the 10 T cell receptor beta chains below, sequenced in a study of blood T cell repertoires in COVID-19. The table came from immunoSEQ multiplex PCR; TCRdb's copy has only in-frame clones and leaves some out. The sample lists a few hundred thousand clones, roughly nine tenths seen once, with roughly 3.7% in the top ten. The specimen sequenced was PBMCs or T cells enriched from blood (not recorded which). The receptors here all came from a woman between 18 and 29 years old in a cohort exposed to, infected with or recovered from COVID-19 (not recorded which).

J is TRBJ2-1 and V is TRBV14, with 12 bases identical to TRBD2. After removal of 4 bases from V and 8 bases from J, the junction contained 6 bases not matched to a gene. CDR3 size: 15 residues. Germline V gives CDR1 SGHDN, CDR2 FVKESK. CDR3: CASSPLAGGPYEQFF. In DNA form, the CDR3 reads TGTGCCAGCAGCCCGCTAGCGGGGGGGCCGTATGAGCAGTTCTTC.

The genes are TRBV29-1 and TRBJ1-2; D may be TRBD1 (5 bases). V shed 3 bases and J shed 8 bases, with 16 bases lying between them. CDR1 and CDR2 (germline): SQVTM, ANQGSEA. This CDR3 has 13 residues. CDR3 nucleotides: TGCAGCGTTGAGCGGGGGACCGGGCGGGGCTACACCTTC. This codes for CSVERGTGRGYTF.

The V and J genes are TRBV14 and TRBJ2-1; 12 nucleotides line up with TRBD2. This CDR3 has 19 residues. The J segment lost 3 bases and the V segment lost 2 bases, leaving 11 bases of the junction unmatched. The germline V gene has CDR1 SGHDN and CDR2 FVKESK. CDR3 loop: CASSQMSSGRAFDYNEQFF. DNA of the CDR3: TGTGCCAGCAGCCAAATGTCTAGCGGGAGGGCTTTCGACTACAATGAGCAGTTCTTC.

CDR3 in DNA: TGTGCCAGCAGCTTGGCAGGCTACTCTGGAAACACCATATATTTT. This translates into CASSLAGYSGNTIYF. V and J are TRBV5-8 and TRBJ1-3; no definite D call. Deletions cut 0 bases from V and 0 bases from J, with 7 bases between. Per the germline V gene, CDR1 is SGHTS and CDR2 is YDEGEE. The CDR3 runs to 15 residues.

The chain couples TRBV4-2 to TRBJ1-2, with TRBD1 matching 10 bases. The CDR3 runs to 17 residues. J gave up 3 bases and V 4 bases, and 11 bases lay outside the gene matches. Germline assignment: CDR1 LGHNA and CDR2 YNFKEQ. The CDR3, as DNA: TGTGCCAGCAGCCCGAGTCTCCGGGACAGGGGCTACTATGGCTACACCTTC. As protein: CASSPSLRDRGYYGYTF.

The genes are TRBV3-1 (or the pseudogene TRBV3-2) and TRBJ2-7; 10 bases are a match to TRBD2. V gave up 6 bases and J gave up 4 bases; unmatched junction bases: 6. There are 14 residues in the CDR3. Germline CDR1 is LGHDT and CDR2 is YNNKEL (reference sequence). As DNA, the CDR3 is TGTGCCAGCAGTGGTAGCGGGAGGAGGTACGAGCAGTACTTC. This codes for CASSGSGRRYEQYF.

The J gene is TRBJ1-1, the V gene TRBV10-1; the D is unclear. Trimming pared 3 bases from V and 14 bases from J, leaving 7 bases between. Germline-derived CDR1 and CDR2 are WNHNN and SYGVQD (reference sequence). The CDR3 contains 9 residues. The CDR3 sequence: CASSDTVFF. The CDR3 nucleotides read TGCGCCAGCAGTGATACAGTGTTCTTT.

The genes are TRBV5-1 and TRBJ2-1, with unresolved D. There are 13 residues in the CDR3. The V gene's germline CDR1 is SGHRS and CDR2 YFSETQ. Trimming removed 3 bases from V and 9 bases from J, with 13 bases in between. The CDR3 coding sequence is TGCGCCAGCAGCTCTTCTATCATCTTTGAGCAGTTCTTC. It translates to CASSSSIIFEQFF.

This chain links TRBV11-2 with TRBJ2-1; no firm D call. CDR1 and CDR2 from the germline V gene are SGHAT and FQNNGV. CDR3 size: 15 residues. The V and J ends lost 0 bases and 3 bases respectively, with 9 bases between them. CDR3 DNA: TGTGCCAGCAGCTTAGAGCCAACTATCTACAATGAGCAGTTCTTC. Its protein is CASSLEPTIYNEQFF.

This chain joins TRBV2 and TRBJ1-1; D might be TRBD1 (6 bases). V was shortened by 11 bases and J by 0 bases, with 16 bases between the two germline ends. This CDR3 contains 14 residues. The germline V gene encodes CDR1 SNHLY and CDR2 FYNNEI. CDR3 sequence reads: CAGSGDTVNTEAFF. Here the CDR3 DNA reads TGTGCCGGCTCAGGGGATACGGTGAACACTGAAGCTTTCTTT.